The 25 T cell receptor beta chains given below trace back to one sample, sequenced in a study of blood T cell repertoires in COVID-19. Produced via immunoSEQ multiplex PCR; TCRdb's table is partial and in-frame only. This sample has 100,000 to 120,000 clones, with around 76% found just once. The sample consisted of peripheral blood. These receptors originate from a woman older than 75 with acute or convalescent COVID-19.

The chain employs TRBV29-1 and TRBJ1-5; weak D call: TRBD1 (6 bases). CDR3 length: 18 residues. Germline loops: CDR1 SQVTM, CDR2 ANQGSEA. V shed 3 bases and J shed 5 bases, with 26 bases lying between them. DNA of the CDR3: TGCAGCGTTGACAGGGACGAGGAGGGGCCGGGGGGGCATCAGCCCCAGCATTTT. This translates into CSVDRDEEGPGGHQPQHF.

This clone came up once. The CDR3 DNA reads TGTGCCAGCAGCCCTCGGACAGGGAGGAGCACTGAAGCTTTCTTT. Translated: CASSPRTGRSTEAFF. The rearrangement links TRBV3-1 (or the pseudogene TRBV3-2) to TRBJ1-1; TRBD1 agrees at 8 bases. V shed 4 bases and J 4 bases; nucleotides not matched to a gene: 8. There are 15 residues in the CDR3. Germline CDR1 LGHDT, CDR2 YNNKEL (reference sequence).

The genes are TRBV5-1 and TRBJ1-1; 8 bases are shared with TRBD1. This CDR3 has 13 amino acids. Germline assignment: CDR1 SGHRS and CDR2 YFSETQ. The J segment lost 4 bases and the V segment lost 1 base, leaving 0 bases of the junction unmatched. Here the CDR3 reads CASSLTGGTEAFF. The CDR3 nucleotides read TGCGCCAGCAGCTTGACAGGGGGCACTGAAGCTTTCTTT.

This chain uses TRBV11-2 with TRBJ2-3, with a tentative D call TRBD2 (5 bases). Trimming removed 5 bases at V and 4 bases at J, with 10 bases between. CDR1 and CDR2 (germline): SGHAT, FQNNGV. The CDR3 consists of 13 residues. The CDR3 loop is CASSSSRADTQYF. As DNA, the CDR3 is TGTGCCAGCAGCAGCTCGAGGGCAGATACGCAGTATTTT.

This chain links TRBV7-2 with TRBJ2-5, with D perhaps TRBD2 (5 bases). This CDR3 spans 15 amino acids. Trimming removed 4 bases from V and 5 bases from J, with 17 bases in between. Germline V gives CDR1 SGHTA, CDR2 FQGNSA. CDR3 region: CASSSGSAGGETQYF. In nucleotides, the CDR3 is TGTGCCAGCAGCTCCGGGTCTGCGGGCGGGGAGACCCAGTACTTC. The full variable domain, completed using reference TRBV7-2 and TRBJ2-5, is GAGVSQSPSNKVTEKGKDVELRCDPISGHTALYWYRQSLGQGLEFLIYFQGNSAPDKSGLPSDRFSAERTGGSVSTLTIQRTQQEDSAVYLCASSSGSAGGETQYFGPGTRLLVL.

Only a few counts were recorded for this clone. The rearrangement uses TRBV19 and TRBJ2-7, with D uncertain. With 5 bases removed from V and 5 bases from J, the gap between germline ends came to 16 bases. The CDR3 extends over 14 amino acids. Germline CDR1 LNHDA, CDR2 SQIVND (reference sequence). The CDR3 DNA follows: TGTGCCAGTAGTTCAGGCATCGCACTCCACGAGCAGTACTTC. It specifies CASSSGIALHEQYF. The entire variable domain, with the rest obtained from reference TRBV19 and TRBJ2-7, is as follows: DGGITQSPKYLFRKEGQNVTLSCEQNLNHDAMYWYRQDPGQGLRLIYYSQIVNDFQKGDIAEGYSVSREKKESFPLTVTSAQKNPTAFYLCASSSGIALHEQYFGPGTRLTVT.

The chain recombines TRBV18 with TRBJ2-7, with TRBD2 matching over 8 bases. CDR1 KGHSH and CDR2 LQKENI come from the germline V gene. This CDR3 region has 15 residues. Germline trimming cut 0 bases from V and 2 bases from J; bases unmatched to any gene: 3. The CDR3 here is CASSPPGTRAYEQYF. The CDR3 DNA reads TGTGCCAGCTCACCACCAGGGACTAGAGCCTACGAGCAGTACTTC.

This sequence joins TRBV19 and TRBJ1-3; D is ambiguous. With 6 bases removed from V and 2 bases from J, the gap between germline ends came to 11 bases. Germline V gene data show CDR1 as LNHDA and CDR2 as SQIVND (reference sequence). The CDR3 is made up of 14 amino acids. CDR3 in DNA: TGTGCCAGTAGCCCCGCTTCGGCTGGAAACACCATATATTTT. Residues: CASSPASAGNTIYF.

The V gene is TRBV19, the J gene TRBJ2-3; 10 bases are a match to TRBD1. The CDR3 sequence is 15 residues long. Trimming took 6 bases from V and 4 from J; bases not matched to a gene: 7. Germline V gives CDR1 LNHDA, CDR2 SQIVND (reference sequence). Written as DNA, the CDR3 is TGTGCCAGTAGAGACAGGGGGCTGGGGGCAGATACGCAGTATTTT. Its protein is CASRDRGLGADTQYF. Complete variable domain (other parts from reference TRBV19 and TRBJ2-3): DGGITQSPKYLFRKEGQNVTLSCEQNLNHDAMYWYRQDPGQGLRLIYYSQIVNDFQKGDIAEGYSVSREKKESFPLTVTSAQKNPTAFYLCASRDRGLGADTQYFGPGTRLTVL.

This rearrangement joins TRBV6-5 to TRBJ2-5; 9 bases are a match to TRBD1. The CDR3 runs 13 residues. In germline, CDR1 is MNHEY, CDR2 SVGAGI. J lost 4 bases, V lost 11 bases, and 8 bases had no gene match. Here the CDR3 reads CAVTGGNGETQYF. CDR3 DNA sequence: TGTGCCGTGACAGGGGGGAATGGAGAGACCCAGTACTTC.

The chain combines TRBV18 with TRBJ2-1; D gene unclear. V gave up 6 bases and J gave up 9 bases, with 15 bases separating them. The germline CDR1 and CDR2 sequences are KGHSH and LQKENI. The CDR3 is 13 residues long. In DNA, the CDR3 is TGTGCCAGCTCCCCCACGGTAGAGAGTGAGCAGTTCTTC. This sequence encodes CASSPTVESEQFF. Full variable domain (missing parts from reference TRBV18 and TRBJ2-1): NAGVMQNPRHLVRRRGQEARLRCSPMKGHSHVYWYRQLPEEGLKFMVYLQKENIIDESGMPKERFSAEFPKEGPSILRIQQVVRGDSAAYFCASSPTVESEQFFGPGTRLTVL.

This clone was seen only once. The V call is TRBV11-2, the J call TRBJ2-5, with TRBD2 matching over 10 bases. Per germline, CDR1 SGHAT and CDR2 FQNNGV. This CDR3 contains 16 residues. V lost 2 bases to trimming and J lost 2 bases; unmatched junction nucleotides: 5. The CDR3 region is CASSLNPSGGQETQYF. The CDR3 DNA reads TGTGCCAGCAGCTTAAATCCTAGCGGGGGACAAGAGACCCAGTACTTC.

This chain connects TRBV7-7 to TRBJ2-5; the match to TRBD2 covers 12 bases. The germline V gene encodes CDR1 SSHAT and CDR2 FNYEAQ (reference sequence). V shed 5 bases and J 5 bases; nucleotides not matched to a gene: 6. CDR3 length equals 15 residues. CDR3 protein: CASSQTSGSTETQYF. DNA of the CDR3: TGTGCCAGCAGCCAGACTAGCGGGAGTACGGAGACCCAGTACTTC.

This clone was seen once. The rearrangement joins TRBV6-5 to TRBJ1-3; 7 bases are shared with TRBD1. With 2 bases clipped from V and 2 bases from J, the junction kept 3 bases outside the gene matches. Per the germline V gene, CDR1 is MNHEY and CDR2 is SVGAGI. The CDR3 has 15 residues. The CDR3 region is CASSYGGGAGNTIYF. The CDR3 nucleotides are TGTGCCAGCAGTTACGGAGGGGGCGCTGGAAACACCATATATTTT.

The chain joins TRBV3-1 (or the pseudogene TRBV3-2) to TRBJ1-5, with D possibly TRBD1 on 5 matching bases. Between the trimmed V and J ends, which lost 4 bases and 5 bases, there was a span of 12 bases. Germline V gene data show CDR1 as LGHDT and CDR2 as YNNKEL (reference sequence). The CDR3 loop spans 14 amino acids. The CDR3 reads CASSLGDWDQPQHF. CDR3 DNA sequence: TGTGCCAGCAGCCTAGGGGATTGGGATCAGCCCCAGCATTTT.

The table lists this clone with a few counts. The rearrangement links TRBV3-1 (or the pseudogene TRBV3-2) to TRBJ2-3, with D uncertain. Germline values: CDR1 LGHDT, CDR2 YNNKEL (reference sequence). Trimming took 0 bases from V and 9 from J, leaving 10 bases between them. This CDR3 has 13 residues. Here the CDR3 reads CASSQESFPTQYF. Here the CDR3 DNA reads TGTGCCAGCAGCCAAGAGAGTTTCCCGACGCAGTATTTT.

This chain links TRBV21-1 with TRBJ2-7; no check of the table's D call, TRBD2, against the DNA was made. TRBV21-1 is a pseudogene locus. There are 16 residues in the CDR3. The CDR3 reads CASSKASSGRAYEQYF. The CDR3 nucleotides are TGTGCCAGCAGCAAAGCTTCAAGCGGGAGGGCCTACGAGCAGTACTTC.

This clone was counted only a few times. The chain employs TRBV5-1 and TRBJ2-1; 8 positions match TRBD2. J lost 7 bases, V lost 4 bases, and 7 bases had no gene match. This CDR3 contains 14 residues. The germline gives CDR1 SGHRS, CDR2 YFSETQ. CDR3 nucleotides: TGCGCCAGCAGCCTAGGGACTAGTGGGAATGAGCAGTTCTTC. Protein: CASSLGTSGNEQFF.

This chain links TRBV5-1 with TRBJ1-3, with D hard to call. Per the germline V gene, CDR1 is SGHRS and CDR2 is YFSETQ. V lost 0 bases and J lost 0, with 13 bases in between. This CDR3 contains 17 residues. CDR3 DNA: TGCGCCAGCAGCTTGGAACAACTAAGCCCCTCTGGAAACACCATATATTTT. Its translation: CASSLEQLSPSGNTIYF.

V usage is TRBV10-3 and J usage is TRBJ2-5; 9 bases line up with TRBD1. J gave up 2 bases and V 10 bases, and 2 bases lay outside the gene matches. Germline-derived CDR1 and CDR2 are ENHRY and SYGVKD. CDR3 size: 12 residues. CDR3 protein: CATGQGQETQYF. For the CDR3, the DNA is TGTGCCACCGGACAGGGGCAAGAGACCCAGTACTTC.

This chain links TRBV7-6 with TRBJ2-3; a weak D match, TRBD2 (6 bases). Trimming took 2 bases from V and 5 from J, leaving 14 bases between them. Germline-derived CDR1 and CDR2 are SGHVS and FNYEAQ. This CDR3 comprises 15 residues. For the CDR3, the DNA is TGTGCCAGCAGCTTACGGCGGGGAGCCGTAGATACGCAGTATTTT. Its protein is CASSLRRGAVDTQYF.

This chain links TRBV12-3 or TRBV12-4 with TRBJ1-1, with unresolved D. The V end lost 3 bases, the J end lost 5 bases, and 7 bases lay between the germline ends. The CDR3 extends over 12 amino acids. CDR3 in amino acids: CASSFRGTEAFF. The DNA of the CDR3 is TGTGCCAGCAGTTTCCGGGGTACTGAAGCTTTCTTT.

There are a few counts of this clone. The V and J genes are TRBV19 and TRBJ2-5; D is possibly TRBD2 (6 bases). CDR1 is LNHDA and CDR2 is SQIVND in the germline V gene (reference sequence). V was shortened by 9 bases and J by 5 bases, with 19 bases between the two germline ends. The CDR3 runs 14 residues. CDR3 region: CASSPAGPGETQYF. CDR3 nucleotides: TGTGCCAGCTCCCCAGCGGGCCCAGGGGAGACCCAGTACTTC.

The table lists this clone with a few counts. The chain joins TRBV19 to TRBJ1-1; 10 positions agree with TRBD1. V dropped 5 bases and J dropped 5; count of bases not matched to a gene: 5. Germline-derived CDR1 and CDR2 are LNHDA and SQIVND (reference sequence). The CDR3 is 14 amino acids. The CDR3 here is CASSDRGRGTEAFF. The CDR3 bases are TGTGCCAGTAGTGACAGGGGGCGCGGAACTGAAGCTTTCTTT.

The V gene is TRBV18, the J gene TRBJ1-6, with 8 bases aligning to TRBD1. V shed 3 bases, J shed 10 bases, and the junction held 5 bases outside the gene matches. Germline lookup yields CDR1 KGHSH and CDR2 LQKENI. The CDR3 is 14 residues long. The CDR3 spells CASSPGQGGSPLHF. The CDR3 bases are TGTGCCAGCTCACCCGGACAGGGAGGATCACCCCTCCACTTT.